This TCR beta chain was obtained from a study of T cell responses to AZD1222 COVID-19 vaccine. The CDR3 contains 13 residues. V shed 6 bases and J 11 bases; nucleotides not matched to a gene: 10. Produced via immunoSEQ multiplex PCR; TCRdb's table is partial and in-frame only. The profile shows approximately 150,000 clones, 91% of them singletons. This chain uses TRBV12-3 or TRBV12-4 with TRBJ1-1, with 9 bases aligning to TRBD1. The receptor was derived from an adult in good health. The sample here was peripheral blood, taken on day 0 of AZD1222 vaccination. CDR3 DNA: TGTGCCAGCAGCCTAAGGACAGGGGATTCGGCTTTCTTT. Protein: CASSLRTGDSAFF.